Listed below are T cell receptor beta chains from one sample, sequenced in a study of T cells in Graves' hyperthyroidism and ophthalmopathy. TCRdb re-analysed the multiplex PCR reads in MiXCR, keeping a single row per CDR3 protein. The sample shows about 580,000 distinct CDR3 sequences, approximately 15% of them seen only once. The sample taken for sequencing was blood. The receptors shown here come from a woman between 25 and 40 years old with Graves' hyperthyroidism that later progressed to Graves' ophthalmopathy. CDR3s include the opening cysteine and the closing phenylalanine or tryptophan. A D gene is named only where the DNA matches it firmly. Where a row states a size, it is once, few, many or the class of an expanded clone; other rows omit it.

cdr3_nt: TGTGCCAGCAGTTACCCACCGGATAACGAGCAGTACTTC; cdr3_aa: CASSYPPDNEQYF; j_call: TRBJ2-7; v_call: TRBV6-2/TRBV6-3; d_call: NA; clone_size: many
cdr3_nt: TGTGCCAGCAGCCAAGATCCTTACACGCCGAACACCGGGGAGCTGTTTTTT; cdr3_aa: CASSQDPYTPNTGELFF; j_call: TRBJ2-2; v_call: TRBV14; d_call: NA; clone_size: many
cdr3_nt: TGTGCCACCAGTCCCAAGGGCCGACCGGATGAGCAGTTCTTC; cdr3_aa: CATSPKGRPDEQFF; j_call: TRBJ2-1; v_call: TRBV24-1; d_call: NA; clone_size: many
cdr3_nt: TGCAGTGCTAGAGGTTTGGAGAGCTCCTACAATGAGCAGTTCTTC; cdr3_aa: CSARGLESSYNEQFF; j_call: TRBJ2-1; v_call: TRBV20-1; d_call: NA; clone_size: many
cdr3_nt: TGTGCCAGCAGACCCTCCAGAGCTTCCTACGAGCAGTACTTC; cdr3_aa: CASRPSRASYEQYF; j_call: TRBJ2-7; v_call: TRBV27; d_call: NA; clone_size: few
cdr3_nt: TGTGCCAGCAGTGGGCTACAGGGACCCGAGCAGTACTTC; cdr3_aa: CASSGLQGPEQYF; j_call: TRBJ2-7; v_call: TRBV2; d_call: NA; clone_size: many
cdr3_nt: TGTGCCAGCAGCCCGCGACAATCCGATGAGCAGTTCTTC; cdr3_aa: CASSPRQSDEQFF; j_call: TRBJ2-1; v_call: TRBV7-2; d_call: NA; clone_size: many
cdr3_nt: TGTGCCAGCAGTTACTCAGTTACAAGCAATCAGCCCCAGCATTTT; cdr3_aa: CASSYSVTSNQPQHF; j_call: TRBJ1-5; v_call: TRBV6-6; d_call: NA; clone_size: NA
cdr3_nt: TGCGCCAGCAGCTCCCCTCCGGGACAGTCAGTCTACGAGCAGTACTTC; cdr3_aa: CASSSPPGQSVYEQYF; j_call: TRBJ2-7; v_call: TRBV5-1; d_call: TRBD1; clone_size: NA
cdr3_nt: TGCAGCGTTGAAGAAGGGTTAGGCTACACCTTC; cdr3_aa: CSVEEGLGYTF; j_call: TRBJ1-2; v_call: TRBV29-1; d_call: NA; clone_size: many
cdr3_nt: TGTGCCAGCAGCTTAGGACTAGCGGATACCTACGAGCAGTACTTC; cdr3_aa: CASSLGLADTYEQYF; j_call: TRBJ2-7; v_call: TRBV7-2; d_call: TRBD2; clone_size: many
cdr3_nt: TGTGCCATCAGTGAGAAGAGCGGAAATTCGAACACCGGGGAGCTGTTTTTT; cdr3_aa: CAISEKSGNSNTGELFF; j_call: TRBJ2-2; v_call: TRBV10-3; d_call: NA; clone_size: once
cdr3_nt: TGTGCCATCAGTGAGTCGAACCTAAACACTGAAGCTTTCTTT; cdr3_aa: CAISESNLNTEAFF; j_call: TRBJ1-1; v_call: TRBV10-3; d_call: NA; clone_size: many
cdr3_nt: TGTGCCAGCAGCTTAGTAGGGACTAACGAGCAGTACTTC; cdr3_aa: CASSLVGTNEQYF; j_call: TRBJ2-7; v_call: TRBV11-2; d_call: TRBD2; clone_size: few
cdr3_nt: TGTGCCAGTAGTACCAGGGGACCTGAGCAGTTCTTC; cdr3_aa: CASSTRGPEQFF; j_call: TRBJ2-1; v_call: TRBV19; d_call: NA; clone_size: few
cdr3_nt: TGTGCCAGCAGCATAGAAGGGAACTCTGGGGCCAACGTCCTGACTTTC; cdr3_aa: CASSIEGNSGANVLTF; j_call: TRBJ2-6; v_call: TRBV9; d_call: NA; clone_size: NA
cdr3_nt: TGTGCCACCAGTGCCCCTCGGGGGGCTGGCACAGATACGCAGTATTTT; cdr3_aa: CATSAPRGAGTDTQYF; j_call: TRBJ2-3; v_call: TRBV24-1; d_call: NA; clone_size: many
cdr3_nt: TGTGCCAGCAGCCGTCAGGGGAGGGATCAGCCCCAGCATTTT; cdr3_aa: CASSRQGRDQPQHF; j_call: TRBJ1-5; v_call: TRBV5-4; d_call: NA; clone_size: few
cdr3_nt: TGCAGTGCTCGGTCCGACTACGAGCAGTACTTC; cdr3_aa: CSARSDYEQYF; j_call: TRBJ2-7; v_call: TRBV20-1; d_call: NA; clone_size: few
cdr3_nt: TGTGCCAGCAGCTCGGACGGAAATCAGCCCCAGCATTTT; cdr3_aa: CASSSDGNQPQHF; j_call: TRBJ1-5; v_call: TRBV11-3; d_call: NA; clone_size: few
cdr3_nt: TGCGCCAGCAGCCTAAGCAACGGACCGCCTTCGAATGAGCAGTTCTTC; cdr3_aa: CASSLSNGPPSNEQFF; j_call: TRBJ2-1; v_call: TRBV4-3; d_call: NA; clone_size: few
cdr3_nt: TGCGCCAGCAGCTTGGGACAGGGCAGGACCTACGAGCAGTACTTC; cdr3_aa: CASSLGQGRTYEQYF; j_call: TRBJ2-7; v_call: TRBV5-1; d_call: TRBD1; clone_size: NA
cdr3_nt: TGTGCCAGTACCGAGGACAGGAACTCCTACGAGCAGTACTTC; cdr3_aa: CASTEDRNSYEQYF; j_call: TRBJ2-7; v_call: TRBV19; d_call: TRBD1; clone_size: few
cdr3_nt: TGCAGTGCTAGAGAGCCTCTTGAAGCTTTCTTT; cdr3_aa: CSAREPLEAFF; j_call: TRBJ1-1; v_call: TRBV20-1; d_call: NA; clone_size: once
cdr3_nt: TGTGCCAGCGTCGAACACGGGGACGAGCAGTACTTC; cdr3_aa: CASVEHGDEQYF; j_call: TRBJ2-7; v_call: TRBV2; d_call: NA; clone_size: many
cdr3_nt: TGCAGTGCCCCCGTCGGGGGACAGAACACTGAAACTTTCTTT; cdr3_aa: CSAPVGGQNTETFF; j_call: TRBJ1-1; v_call: TRBV20-1; d_call: TRBD1; clone_size: NA
cdr3_nt: TGTGCCAGCAAAACTGGGACTTCTGGAAAACTGTTTTTT; cdr3_aa: CASKTGTSGKLFF; j_call: TRBJ1-4; v_call: TRBV7-9; d_call: NA; clone_size: NA
cdr3_nt: TGTGCCAGTAGTCCCCGAACTAGCGGGAGGGCACCAGATACGCAGTATTTT; cdr3_aa: CASSPRTSGRAPDTQYF; j_call: TRBJ2-3; v_call: TRBV19; d_call: TRBD2; clone_size: NA
cdr3_nt: TGTGCCACCTGGGACGGATCGGCAACTAATGAAAAACTGTTTTTT; cdr3_aa: CATWDGSATNEKLFF; j_call: TRBJ1-4; v_call: TRBV6-2/TRBV6-3; d_call: NA; clone_size: few
cdr3_nt: TGTGCCAGCAGCCCCCTGGGCGGACCCGGGGCGGAGCAGTTCTTC; cdr3_aa: CASSPLGGPGAEQFF; j_call: TRBJ2-1; v_call: TRBV6-2/TRBV6-3; d_call: NA; clone_size: few
cdr3_nt: TGTGCCAGCAGACCCGGGACAGGGGGGGGACAGCCCCAGCATTTT; cdr3_aa: CASRPGTGGGQPQHF; j_call: TRBJ1-5; v_call: TRBV6-1; d_call: TRBD1; clone_size: NA
cdr3_nt: TGTGCCAGCAGTTACTCGTTTTATAGGGGCGATGAGCAGTTCTTC; cdr3_aa: CASSYSFYRGDEQFF; j_call: TRBJ2-1; v_call: TRBV6-2/TRBV6-3; d_call: NA; clone_size: many
cdr3_nt: TGCGCCAGCAGCCAAGATCCCTTAGGGGACTCCTATAATTCACCCCTCCACTTT; cdr3_aa: CASSQDPLGDSYNSPLHF; j_call: TRBJ1-6; v_call: TRBV4-3; d_call: NA; clone_size: NA
cdr3_nt: TGTGCCAGCAGAAAACCGGGACCCTACTCCTACGAGCAGTACTTC; cdr3_aa: CASRKPGPYSYEQYF; j_call: TRBJ2-7; v_call: TRBV28; d_call: NA; clone_size: many
cdr3_nt: TGTGCCAGCAGCTTTACCCTAATGAACACTGAAGCTTTCTTT; cdr3_aa: CASSFTLMNTEAFF; j_call: TRBJ1-1; v_call: TRBV5-8; d_call: NA; clone_size: NA
cdr3_nt: TGCAGCGTTGTTGGTGGCGGGACCCAGTACTTC; cdr3_aa: CSVVGGGTQYF; j_call: TRBJ2-5; v_call: TRBV29-1; d_call: NA; clone_size: few
cdr3_nt: TGTGCCAGCATGGAGAACACCGGGGAGCTGTTTTTT; cdr3_aa: CASMENTGELFF; j_call: TRBJ2-2; v_call: TRBV28; d_call: NA; clone_size: many
cdr3_nt: TGCGCCAGCAGTGAGCAAAGGAGTTACGAGCAGTACTTC; cdr3_aa: CASSEQRSYEQYF; j_call: TRBJ2-7; v_call: TRBV10-1; d_call: NA; clone_size: few
cdr3_nt: TGTGCCAGCAGTTCCCGAACTAGCGGGATGCAAGAGACCCAGTACTTC; cdr3_aa: CASSSRTSGMQETQYF; j_call: TRBJ2-5; v_call: TRBV28; d_call: TRBD2; clone_size: many
cdr3_nt: TGTGCCAGCAGCTTCGGGACTAGCGGGAGGCAGAATGAGCAGTTCTTC; cdr3_aa: CASSFGTSGRQNEQFF; j_call: TRBJ2-1; v_call: TRBV2; d_call: TRBD2; clone_size: NA
cdr3_nt: TGTGCCAGCAGGGACGCTAAACTCTACGGCTACACCTTC; cdr3_aa: CASRDAKLYGYTF; j_call: TRBJ1-2; v_call: TRBV6-1; d_call: NA; clone_size: NA
cdr3_nt: TGTGCCAGCAGCCTTCAGGGTAAGGGTACTGAAGCTTTCTTT; cdr3_aa: CASSLQGKGTEAFF; j_call: TRBJ1-1; v_call: TRBV3-1; d_call: NA; clone_size: many